The T cell receptor (beta chain) described here comes from a study of blood T cell repertoires in COVID-19. Trimming shortened V by 3 bases and J by 0 bases, and 9 bases separated the two germline ends. The CDR3 has 14 amino acids. Germline V gives CDR1 SNHLY, CDR2 FYNNEI. Profiling relied on immunoSEQ multiplex PCR, and the TCRdb table lists in-frame clones only, not all of them. The repertoire holds 150,000 to 200,000 clones, with 88% as singletons. This rearrangement joins TRBV2 to TRBJ2-7, with D perhaps matching TRBD1 (6 bases). The source of this sequence is a man between 40 and 49 years old with active or convalescent COVID-19. Sequencing was done on a sample of peripheral blood. The CDR3, as DNA: TGTGCCAGCAGTGAGGGGGCCTACTCCTACGAGCAGTACTTC. Translation gives CASSEGAYSYEQYF.